These 8 T cell receptor beta chains share one sample of origin, sequenced in a study of blood T cell repertoires in COVID-19. The data were produced by immunoSEQ multiplex PCR, yet TCRdb's version contains in-frame clones alone and is incomplete. The table lists about 76,000 clones, around 82% of them singletons. The sequencing sample was made of peripheral blood. The source of these receptors is a human donor in a cohort sampled during active COVID-19.

The gene calls are TRBV14 and TRBJ2-1; 8 bases line up with TRBD2. This CDR3 comprises 13 residues. The trim removed 4 bases at V and 8 bases at J, leaving 4 bases unmatched. The germline gives CDR1 SGHDN, CDR2 FVKESK. The CDR3 sequence: CASSLRRGDEQFF. For the CDR3, the DNA is TGTGCCAGCAGCCTTAGGCGGGGGGATGAGCAGTTCTTC. Together with reference TRBV14 and TRBJ2-1, the CDR3 gives the full variable domain: EAGVTQFPSHSVIEKGQTVTLRCDPISGHDNLYWYRRVMGKEIKFLLHFVKESKQDESGMPNNRFLAERTGGTYSTLKVQPAELEDSGVYFCASSLRRGDEQFFGPGTRLTVL.

V and J are TRBV19 and TRBJ2-3; 12 bases agree with TRBD2. The germline gives CDR1 LNHDA, CDR2 SQIVND (reference sequence). This CDR3 is 17 amino acids long. V gave up 4 bases and J gave up 3 bases; unmatched junction bases: 8. The CDR3 loop is CASSTRLTSGRTDTQYF. The CDR3 coding sequence is TGTGCCAGTAGTACCCGACTAACTAGCGGGAGGACAGATACGCAGTATTTT.

The chain joins TRBV29-1 to TRBJ1-5; TRBD1 matches 7 bases. Germline V CDR1 and CDR2: SQVTM, ANQGSEA. After removal of 7 bases from V and 0 bases from J, the junction contained 6 bases not matched to a gene. The CDR3 has 14 residues. CDR3 sequence reads: CSATTGNSNQPQHF. The CDR3 bases are TGCAGCGCTACGACAGGGAATAGCAATCAGCCCCAGCATTTT.

This clone is a singleton in its sample. The rearrangement joins TRBV3-1 (or the pseudogene TRBV3-2) to TRBJ1-3; TRBD1 aligns across 8 bases. Unmatched junction bases numbered 3, after V lost 5 bases and J lost 0 bases. CDR3 size: 15 residues. Germline V lookup: CDR1 LGHDT, CDR2 YNNKEL (reference sequence). CDR3 in DNA: TGTGCCAGCAGCTCGGGACAGGACTCTGGAAACACCATATATTTT. It specifies CASSSGQDSGNTIYF.

This sequence joins TRBV5-8 and TRBJ1-4; D remains unclear. The CDR3 sequence is 14 residues long. V lost 3 bases and J lost 8, with 14 bases in between. In germline, CDR1 is SGHTS, CDR2 YDEGEE. CDR3 sequence: CASSSNPPGEKLFF. The CDR3 DNA reads TGTGCCAGCAGCTCCAATCCTCCGGGGGAAAAACTGTTTTTT. Looking up the rest from reference TRBV5-8 and TRBJ1-4 gives the full variable domain: EAGVTQSPTHLIKTRGQQATLRCSPISGHTSVYWYQQALGLGLQFLLWYDEGEERNRGNFPPRFSGRQFPNYSSELNVNALELEDSALYLCASSSNPPGEKLFFGSGTQLSVL.

This clone was found a few times. The chain is built from TRBV7-9 and TRBJ2-1, with TRBD1 matching 9 bases. The CDR3 contains 16 residues. Trimming at V came to 5 bases and at J to 1 base, leaving 6 bases not matched to a gene. The germline V gene encodes CDR1 SEHNR and CDR2 FQNEAQ (reference sequence). The CDR3 here is CASSLQGARSYNEQFF. The CDR3 coding sequence is TGTGCCAGCAGCCTACAGGGGGCGAGATCCTACAATGAGCAGTTCTTC.

V usage is TRBV28 and J usage is TRBJ2-3; 11 positions agree with TRBD2. This CDR3 is built from 17 residues. Trimming removed 2 bases from V and 2 bases from J; junction bases left unmatched: 6. The germline CDR1 and CDR2 sequences are MDHEN and SYDVKM. CDR3 nucleotides: TGTGCCAGCAGTTTAGGGCTAGCGGGAGGCCTCACAGATACGCAGTATTTT. Protein: CASSLGLAGGLTDTQYF.

The chain recombines TRBV11-2 with TRBJ2-7, with 7 bases lining up with TRBD1. With V trimmed by 5 bases and J by 6 bases, 10 bases remained unmatched. Germline CDR1 and CDR2: SGHAT and FQNNGV. The CDR3 runs 14 residues. The DNA for the CDR3 is TGTGCCAGCAGCCCAGACAGGGCATCTGGCGAGCAGTACTTC. It translates to CASSPDRASGEQYF.